The clone carrying this TCR beta chain was recorded at least ten times. Antigen unknown. These data are taken from a study of regulatory T cells in long-lasting Graves disease. Study at large: Graves' patients diagnosed newly had used antithyroid drugs under 3 months. General observations from the study: Favored usage of TRBV28, TRBJ1-2 and TRBJ2-5 was recorded in persistent disease. Newly diagnosed Graves' patients exceeded persistent ones in TCR diversity.

Time point of the sample: newly diagnosed GD, antithyroid drugs for less than 3 months. PBMCs provided the RNA from which the TCR library was made. Unmatched junction bases numbered 0, after V lost 1 base and J lost 0 bases. Germline V lookup: CDR1 SGHTA, CDR2 FQGNSA. This CDR3 region has 16 residues. Both iRepertoire HTBI primers and Arm-PCR of CDR3 regions were used to build the TCR beta libraries. MiXCR, run by TCRdb on the multiplex PCR reads, gives a single entry per CDR3 protein. The sample holds about 450,000 distinct CDR3 sequences; 12% to 15% are singletons and the top ten take more than 15%. The sample was also reused in another study, on T cells in Graves' hyperthyroidism and ophthalmopathy.

The material sequenced was peripheral blood mononuclear cells (PBMCs), taken at new diagnosis, from a patient treated with antithyroid drugs. This chain uses TRBV7-2 with TRBJ1-1, with 12 bases lining up with TRBD1. This TCR was recovered from a woman aged 45-65 years with Graves disease. CDR3 nucleotides: TGTGCCAGCAGCTTAGGGGACAGGGGGCTGAACACTGAAGCTTTCTTT. Encoded protein: CASSLGDRGLNTEAFF.